These T cell receptor beta chains were read from a single sample in a study of siplizumab effects on memory and regulatory T cells. TCRdb's copy holds only in-frame clones and misses some; the assay was immunoSEQ multiplex PCR. The repertoire holds about 110,000 clones, with roughly 92% as singletons. Sample: CD4+ T cells sorted from blood. The receptor set was obtained from a human donor in good health. CDR3s include the opening cysteine and the closing phenylalanine or tryptophan. The D gene is left open where the match is weak. The size of a clone is reported for some rows only, either as once, few or many, or as a class for expanded clones.

d_gene: NA; v_gene: TRBV6-1; j_gene: TRBJ1-2; abundance: NA; CDR3nt: TGTGCCCGCTCCGCCGGGGGAAACTATGGCTACACCTTC; CDR3aa: CARSAGGNYGYTF
d_gene: NA; v_gene: TRBV6-6; j_gene: TRBJ2-6; abundance: NA; CDR3nt: TGTGCCAGCATAAGGGGCTCTGGGGCCAACGTCCTGACTTTC; CDR3aa: CASIRGSGANVLTF
d_gene: NA; v_gene: TRBV19; j_gene: TRBJ1-5; abundance: once; CDR3nt: TGTGCCAGTAGTATCAGGACAGCTTATAGCAATCAGCCCCAGCATTTT; CDR3aa: CASSIRTAYSNQPQHF
d_gene: NA; v_gene: TRBV27; j_gene: TRBJ2-1; abundance: NA; CDR3nt: TGTGCCAGCAGTTTAGAAGGGTTGCGATACAATGAGCAGTTCTTC; CDR3aa: CASSLEGLRYNEQFF
d_gene: TRBD2; v_gene: TRBV9; j_gene: TRBJ2-5; abundance: NA; CDR3nt: TGTGCCAGCAGCGTAGGGGGACTAGCGGGAAGGGAGACCCAGTACTTC; CDR3aa: CASSVGGLAGRETQYF
d_gene: NA; v_gene: TRBV21-1; j_gene: TRBJ1-2; abundance: NA; CDR3nt: TGTGCCAGCAGCAAAGGTGGCGGGTTCTATGGCTACACCTTC; CDR3aa: CASSKGGGFYGYTF
d_gene: NA; v_gene: TRBV20-1; j_gene: TRBJ2-3; abundance: NA; CDR3nt: TGCAGTGCCACGGTTGCAGATACGCAGTATTTT; CDR3aa: CSATVADTQYF
d_gene: TRBD1; v_gene: TRBV19; j_gene: TRBJ2-5; abundance: NA; CDR3nt: TGTGCCAGTAGTAAGGTTACAGGGGGGAACCAAGAGACCCAGTACTTC; CDR3aa: CASSKVTGGNQETQYF
d_gene: NA; v_gene: TRBV25-1; j_gene: TRBJ2-5; abundance: NA; CDR3nt: TGTGCCAGCAGTGAATATTTGGCGGGTCTAGAGACCCAGTACTTC; CDR3aa: CASSEYLAGLETQYF
d_gene: NA; v_gene: TRBV5-4; j_gene: TRBJ1-1; abundance: NA; CDR3nt: TGTGCCAGCAGCGCAGGGGTGCAGAACACTGAAGCTTTCTTT; CDR3aa: CASSAGVQNTEAFF
d_gene: NA; v_gene: TRBV18; j_gene: TRBJ1-1; abundance: NA; CDR3nt: TGTGCCAGCTCAACACGCGCCTGGAGATTCACTGAAGCTTTCTTT; CDR3aa: CASSTRAWRFTEAFF
d_gene: NA; v_gene: TRBV11-3; j_gene: TRBJ2-3; abundance: NA; CDR3nt: TGTGCCAGCAGTTTAAGGTTCACAGATACGCAGTATTTT; CDR3aa: CASSLRFTDTQYF
d_gene: NA; v_gene: TRBV5-1; j_gene: TRBJ2-7; abundance: NA; CDR3nt: TGCGCCAGCAGCTTGGGCAGCCTTGAGCACGAGCAGTACTTC; CDR3aa: CASSLGSLEHEQYF
d_gene: NA; v_gene: TRBV5-1; j_gene: TRBJ2-3; abundance: NA; CDR3nt: TGCGCCAGCAGGTACGGGGTAGAAAATACGCAGTATTTT; CDR3aa: CASRYGVENTQYF
d_gene: TRBD2; v_gene: TRBV11-2; j_gene: TRBJ2-7; abundance: NA; CDR3nt: TGTGCCAGCAGCTTAGCGGGGGGGTCCTACGAGCAGTACTTC; CDR3aa: CASSLAGGSYEQYF
d_gene: TRBD2; v_gene: TRBV6-1; j_gene: TRBJ2-5; abundance: NA; CDR3nt: TGTGCCAGCAGTGGAGCGGGAGGACGGGAGACCCAGTACTTC; CDR3aa: CASSGAGGRETQYF
d_gene: NA; v_gene: TRBV18; j_gene: TRBJ1-6; abundance: NA; CDR3nt: TGTGCCAGCTCACCACAGGAGCCGAGCTCCTATAATTCACCCCTCCACTTT; CDR3aa: CASSPQEPSSYNSPLHF
d_gene: NA; v_gene: TRBV30; j_gene: TRBJ1-5; abundance: NA; CDR3nt: TGTGCCTGGAGTCCCGGGGGGACTCATCAGCCCCAGCATTTT; CDR3aa: CAWSPGGTHQPQHF
d_gene: TRBD1; v_gene: TRBV5-1; j_gene: TRBJ1-1; abundance: NA; CDR3nt: TGCGCCAGCAGCAGTACAGGGGGCATCACTGAAGCTTTCTTT; CDR3aa: CASSSTGGITEAFF
d_gene: NA; v_gene: TRBV1; j_gene: TRBJ1-1; abundance: NA; CDR3nt: TGCACCAGCAGCCCCCGACAGGGGCGGAACACTGAAGCTTTCTTT; CDR3aa: CTSSPRQGRNTEAFF
d_gene: NA; v_gene: TRBV18; j_gene: TRBJ1-2; abundance: few; CDR3nt: TGTGCCAGCTCACCACCGCTGGGGACCTATGGCTACACCTTC; CDR3aa: CASSPPLGTYGYTF
d_gene: NA; v_gene: TRBV2; j_gene: TRBJ1-5; abundance: NA; CDR3nt: TGTGCCAGCAGACAGGTTATTGGACAGCCCCAGCATTTT; CDR3aa: CASRQVIGQPQHF
d_gene: NA; v_gene: TRBV5-6; j_gene: TRBJ2-3; abundance: NA; CDR3nt: TGTGCCAGCAGCTTGGGAAGTTTCGATACGCAGTATTTT; CDR3aa: CASSLGSFDTQYF
d_gene: TRBD2; v_gene: TRBV2; j_gene: TRBJ2-1; abundance: NA; CDR3nt: TGTGCCAGCAGTGCCGGACTAGCGGAGTACAATGAGCAGTTCTTC; CDR3aa: CASSAGLAEYNEQFF
d_gene: NA; v_gene: TRBV5-1; j_gene: TRBJ2-3; abundance: NA; CDR3nt: TGCGCCAGCAGCTTGGGGGCAGGTCCCACAGATACGCAGTATTTT; CDR3aa: CASSLGAGPTDTQYF
d_gene: TRBD2; v_gene: TRBV5-1; j_gene: TRBJ2-2; abundance: NA; CDR3nt: TGCGCCAGCAGAGAAACGATGGGGACTAGCGGGAGAATCGGGGAGCTGTTTTTT; CDR3aa: CASRETMGTSGRIGELFF
d_gene: TRBD1; v_gene: TRBV7-3; j_gene: TRBJ2-5; abundance: NA; CDR3nt: TGTGCCAGCAGCAACCTCGGGACAGATCAAGAGACCCAGTACTTC; CDR3aa: CASSNLGTDQETQYF